This T cell receptor (beta chain) derives from a study of shared T cell receptors in the human thymus. Some clones are missing from TCRdb's copy, which holds only in-frame ones; the method was immunoSEQ multiplex PCR. Seen here are some 700,000 clones, 80% to 90% observed once, and the top ten hold roughly 0.01%. The ends lost 5 bases at V and 7 bases at J; junction bases unmatched: 5. In germline, CDR1 is PRHDT, CDR2 FYEKMQ (reference sequence). The CDR3 loop spans 13 amino acids. This sample also appeared in a second study, on human thymus T cells. From that study: Seemingly biased V and J gene usage marked thymic and blood repertoires.

This receptor was identified in a girl under three years old with a congenital heart defect. Sequencing was done on a sample of thymocytes. The chain carries TRBV13 and TRBJ1-2; 9 nucleotides align to TRBD1. The CDR3 region is CASSVGQGCGYTF. The CDR3 DNA follows: TGTGCCAGCAGCGTCGGACAGGGGTGTGGCTACACCTTC.